This T cell receptor (beta chain) was captured by sequencing in a study of vaccination and CD4 T cells after COVID-19. Comments on this clonotype: The antigen is undetermined.

Cultured CD4+ T cell DNA underwent sequencing with the Oncomine TCR Beta short-read assay. Each CDR3 protein is one row after TCRdb ran MiXCR on the PCR reads. The table shows roughly 20,000 distinct CDR3 sequences, with 60% occurring only once. The CDR3 runs to 13 residues. Germline values: CDR1 GTSNPN, CDR2 SVGIG (reference sequence). Trimming left V 0 bases short and J 1 base short, with 6 bases between. Treatment described: approximately 9-day PBMC culture with coronavirus spike peptide pools or control peptides (ViraFEST assay). The clonotype was recovered from a human donor who had recovered from COVID-19. Specimen: CD4+ T cells from blood, cultured in vitro, collected after SARS-CoV-2 vaccination. The chain employs TRBV30 and TRBJ1-1; the D is unclear. CDR3 region: CAWSVRTNTEAFF. The CDR3 nucleotides are TGTGCCTGGAGTGTACGAACGAACACTGAAGCTTTCTTT.